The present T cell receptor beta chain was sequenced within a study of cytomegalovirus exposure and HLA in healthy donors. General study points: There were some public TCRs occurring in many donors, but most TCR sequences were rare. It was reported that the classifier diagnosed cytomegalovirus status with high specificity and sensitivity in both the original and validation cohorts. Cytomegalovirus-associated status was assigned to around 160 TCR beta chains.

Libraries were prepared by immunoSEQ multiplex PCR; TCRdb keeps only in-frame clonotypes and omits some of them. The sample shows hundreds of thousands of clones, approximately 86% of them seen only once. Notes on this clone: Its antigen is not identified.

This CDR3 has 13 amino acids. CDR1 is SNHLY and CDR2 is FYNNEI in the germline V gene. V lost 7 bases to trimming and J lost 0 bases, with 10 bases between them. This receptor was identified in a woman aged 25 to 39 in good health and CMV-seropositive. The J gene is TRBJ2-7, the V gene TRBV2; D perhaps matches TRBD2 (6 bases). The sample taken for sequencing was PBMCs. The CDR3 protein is CASKTRISYEQYF. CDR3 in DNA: TGTGCCAGCAAGACTAGGATCTCCTACGAGCAGTACTTC.